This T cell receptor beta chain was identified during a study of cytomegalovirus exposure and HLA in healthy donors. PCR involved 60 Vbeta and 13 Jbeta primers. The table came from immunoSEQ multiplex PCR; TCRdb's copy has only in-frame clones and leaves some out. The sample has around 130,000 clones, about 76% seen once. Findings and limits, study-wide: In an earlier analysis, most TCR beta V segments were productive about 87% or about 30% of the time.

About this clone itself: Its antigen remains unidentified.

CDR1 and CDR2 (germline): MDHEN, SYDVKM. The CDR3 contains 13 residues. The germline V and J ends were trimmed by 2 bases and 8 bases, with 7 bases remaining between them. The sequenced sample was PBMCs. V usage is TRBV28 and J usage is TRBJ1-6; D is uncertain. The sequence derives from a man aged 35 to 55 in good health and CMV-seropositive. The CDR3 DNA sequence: TGTGCCAGCAGTTTAAGAGGCTATTCACCCCTCCACTTT. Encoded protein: CASSLRGYSPLHF.